Presented here are 5 T cell receptor beta chains from one specimen sequenced in a study of blood T cell repertoires in COVID-19. This table comes from immunoSEQ multiplex PCR, and its TCRdb copy is limited to in-frame clones, with some not included. The sample lists around 450,000 clones; approximately 90% were seen once. Sequences were obtained from peripheral blood. These receptors were collected from a woman younger than 45 with acute or convalescent COVID-19.

The rearrangement uses TRBV2 and TRBJ1-1; D remains ambiguous. Trimming pared 6 bases from V and 5 bases from J, leaving 16 bases between. Germline assignment: CDR1 SNHLY and CDR2 FYNNEI. CDR3 length: 14 residues. Written as DNA, the CDR3 is TGTGCCAGCAGAACGGACTCTGCTTTGACTGAAGCTTTCTTT. Translated, it gives CASRTDSALTEAFF.

The chain links TRBV5-5 to TRBJ1-5; D call uncertain. The CDR3 has 13 residues. In germline, CDR1 is SGHKS, CDR2 YYEKEE (reference sequence). The V end lost 1 base, the J end lost 0 bases, and 2 bases lay between the germline ends. The chain's CDR3 is CASSLYSNQPQHF. The CDR3 coding sequence is TGTGCCAGCAGCTTGTATAGCAATCAGCCCCAGCATTTT.

The V and J genes are TRBV2 and TRBJ2-4; TRBD2 matches at 10 bases. The CDR3 is made up of 15 amino acids. Germline loops: CDR1 SNHLY, CDR2 FYNNEI. V lost 8 bases, J lost 3 bases, and 7 bases stayed unmatched. The CDR3 reads CASRVSSGGKNIQYF. In DNA, the CDR3 is TGTGCCAGCCGAGTGTCTAGCGGGGGCAAAAACATTCAGTACTTC.

The chain uses TRBV7-7 and TRBJ1-4, with D unresolved. The CDR3 has 19 amino acids. Trimming took 2 bases from V and 2 from J, leaving 21 bases between them. CDR1 is SSHAT, CDR2 FNYEAQ, per germline (reference sequence). CDR3 loop: CASSLRLRSEGSTNEKLFF. The CDR3 DNA follows: TGTGCCAGCAGCTTACGACTTCGCTCAGAGGGCAGCACTAATGAAAAACTGTTTTTT. Complete variable domain (other parts from reference TRBV7-7 and TRBJ1-4): GAGVSQSPRYKVTKRGQDVTLRCDPISSHATLYWYQQALGQGPEFLTYFNYEAQPDKSGLPSDRFSAERPEGSISTLTIQRTEQRDSAMYRCASSLRLRSEGSTNEKLFFGSGTQLSVL.

As for this clone: Other DNA sequences from this sample encode an identical CDR3 as well. J is TRBJ1-5 and V is TRBV28, with unresolved D. The V end lost 3 bases, the J end lost 7 bases, and 10 bases lay between the germline ends. Germline V gene lookup returns CDR1 MDHEN and CDR2 SYDVKM. The length of the CDR3 is 13 residues. CDR3 protein: CASSFTGLQPQHF. CDR3 DNA: TGTGCCAGCAGTTTTACGGGTTTACAGCCCCAGCATTTT.